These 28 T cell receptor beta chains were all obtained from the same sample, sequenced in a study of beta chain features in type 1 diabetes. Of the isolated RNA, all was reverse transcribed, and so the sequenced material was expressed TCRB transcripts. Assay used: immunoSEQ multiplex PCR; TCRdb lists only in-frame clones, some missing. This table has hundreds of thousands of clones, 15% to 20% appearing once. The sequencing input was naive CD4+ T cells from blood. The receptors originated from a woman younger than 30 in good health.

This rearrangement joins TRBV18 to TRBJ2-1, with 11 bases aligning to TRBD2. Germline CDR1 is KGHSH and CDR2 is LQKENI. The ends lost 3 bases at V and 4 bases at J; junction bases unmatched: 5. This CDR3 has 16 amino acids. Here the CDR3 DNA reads TGTGCCAGCTCACCGCAACTAGCGGGGGAATACAATGAGCAGTTCTTC. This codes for CASSPQLAGEYNEQFF.

The CDR3 reads CSVSTGHSVYEQYF. The CDR3 DNA reads as TGCAGCGTCTCTACAGGGCATTCTGTCTACGAGCAGTACTTC. V usage is TRBV29-1 and J usage is TRBJ2-7; D possibly corresponds to TRBD1 (6 bases). The CDR3 totals 14 residues. The germline gives CDR1 SQVTM, CDR2 ANQGSEA. Trimming left V 6 bases short and J 3 bases short, with 18 bases between.

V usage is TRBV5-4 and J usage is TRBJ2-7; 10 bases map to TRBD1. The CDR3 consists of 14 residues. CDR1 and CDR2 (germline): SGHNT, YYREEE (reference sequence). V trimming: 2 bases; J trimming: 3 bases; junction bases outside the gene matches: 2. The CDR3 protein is CASSLRTGGYEQYF. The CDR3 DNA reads TGTGCCAGCAGCTTACGGACAGGGGGCTACGAGCAGTACTTC.

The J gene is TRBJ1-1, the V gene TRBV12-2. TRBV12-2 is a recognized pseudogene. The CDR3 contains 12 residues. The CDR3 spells CASRLSHTEAFF. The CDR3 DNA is TGTGCAAGTCGCCTCAGCCACACTGAAGCTTTCTTT.

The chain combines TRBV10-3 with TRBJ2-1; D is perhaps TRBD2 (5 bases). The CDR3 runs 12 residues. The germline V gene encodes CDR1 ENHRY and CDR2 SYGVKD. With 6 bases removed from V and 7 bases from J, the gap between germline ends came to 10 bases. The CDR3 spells CAISKTSNEQFF. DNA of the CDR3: TGTGCCATCAGCAAAACTAGTAATGAGCAGTTCTTC.

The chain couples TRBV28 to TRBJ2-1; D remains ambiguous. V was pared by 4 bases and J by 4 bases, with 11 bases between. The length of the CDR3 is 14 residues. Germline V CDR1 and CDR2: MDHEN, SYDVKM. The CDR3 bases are TGTGCCAGCAGTTCCCCAGACCTTTACAATGAGCAGTTCTTC. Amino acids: CASSSPDLYNEQFF.

CDR3 nucleotide sequence: TGCGCCAGCAGCTTGGTCCAGGGGGCGAGCGGGGAGCTGTTTTTT. This codes for CASSLVQGASGELFF. J is TRBJ2-2 and V is TRBV5-1, with 8 bases identical to TRBD1. CDR1 is SGHRS and CDR2 is YFSETQ in the germline V gene. The trim removed 0 bases at V and 7 bases at J, leaving 5 bases unmatched. The CDR3 loop spans 15 amino acids. Looking up the rest from reference TRBV5-1 and TRBJ2-2 gives the full variable domain: KAGVTQTPRYLIKTRGQQVTLSCSPISGHRSVSWYQQTPGQGLQFLFEYFSETQRNKGNFPGRFSGRQFSNSRSEMNVSTLELGDSALYLCASSLVQGASGELFFGEGSRLTVL.

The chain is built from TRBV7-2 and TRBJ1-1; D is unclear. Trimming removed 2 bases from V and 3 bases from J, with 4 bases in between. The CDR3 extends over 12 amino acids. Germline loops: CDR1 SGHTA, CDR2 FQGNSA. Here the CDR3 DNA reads TGTGCCAGCAGCTTATCGTACACTGAAGCTTTCTTT. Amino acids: CASSLSYTEAFF.

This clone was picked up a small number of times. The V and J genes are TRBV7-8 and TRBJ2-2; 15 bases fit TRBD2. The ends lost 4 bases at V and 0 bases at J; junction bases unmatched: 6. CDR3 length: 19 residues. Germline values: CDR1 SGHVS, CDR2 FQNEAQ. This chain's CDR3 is CASSYRTSGRVANTGELFF. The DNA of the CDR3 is TGTGCCAGCAGCTACCGGACTAGCGGGAGGGTAGCGAACACCGGGGAGCTGTTTTTT.

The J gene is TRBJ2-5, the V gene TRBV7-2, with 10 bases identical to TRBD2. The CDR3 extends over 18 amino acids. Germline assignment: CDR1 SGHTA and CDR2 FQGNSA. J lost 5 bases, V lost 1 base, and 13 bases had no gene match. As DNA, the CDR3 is TGTGCCAGCAGCTTAGGACTAGCGGGCAACAGATGGTGGGAGACCCAGTACTTC. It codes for CASSLGLAGNRWWETQYF.

This chain's CDR3 is CASSLFGGGTNEKLFF. The CDR3 bases are TGTGCCAGCAGCTTATTTGGCGGGGGCACTAATGAAAAACTGTTTTTT. The V call is TRBV7-9, the J call TRBJ1-4, with D possibly TRBD1 on 6 matching bases. Germline CDR1 is SEHNR and CDR2 is FQNEAQ (reference sequence). The CDR3 extends over 16 amino acids. With 2 bases removed from V and 2 bases from J, the gap between germline ends came to 12 bases.

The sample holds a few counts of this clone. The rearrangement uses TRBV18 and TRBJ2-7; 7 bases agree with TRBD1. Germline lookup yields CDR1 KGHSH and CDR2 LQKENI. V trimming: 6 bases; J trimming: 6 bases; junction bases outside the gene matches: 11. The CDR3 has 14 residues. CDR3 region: CASSSGTVKSEQYF. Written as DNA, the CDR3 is TGTGCCAGCTCGTCCGGGACAGTTAAATCCGAGCAGTACTTC.

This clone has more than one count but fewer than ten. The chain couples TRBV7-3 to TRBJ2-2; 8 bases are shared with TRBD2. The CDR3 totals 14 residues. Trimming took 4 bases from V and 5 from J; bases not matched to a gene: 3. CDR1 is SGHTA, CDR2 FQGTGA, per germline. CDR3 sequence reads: CASSSGLETGELFF. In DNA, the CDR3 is TGTGCCAGCAGCTCGGGACTAGAAACCGGGGAGCTGTTTTTT.

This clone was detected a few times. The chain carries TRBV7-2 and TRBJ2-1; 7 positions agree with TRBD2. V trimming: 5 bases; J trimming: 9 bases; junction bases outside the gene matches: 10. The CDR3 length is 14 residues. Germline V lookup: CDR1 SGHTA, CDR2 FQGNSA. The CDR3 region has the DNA TGTGCCAGCAGCCCATGGACTAGTGAAAGTGAGCAGTTCTTC. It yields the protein CASSPWTSESEQFF.

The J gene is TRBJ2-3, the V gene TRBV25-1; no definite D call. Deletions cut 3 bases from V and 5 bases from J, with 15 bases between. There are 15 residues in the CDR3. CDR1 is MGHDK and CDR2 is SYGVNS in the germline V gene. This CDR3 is CASSDPVIRVDTQYF. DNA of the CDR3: TGTGCCAGCAGTGACCCAGTAATTCGGGTAGATACGCAGTATTTT.

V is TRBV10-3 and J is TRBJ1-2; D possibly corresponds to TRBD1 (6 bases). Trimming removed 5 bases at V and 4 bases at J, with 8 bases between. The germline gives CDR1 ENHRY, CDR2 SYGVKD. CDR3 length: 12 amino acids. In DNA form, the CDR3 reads TGTGCCATCAGTTTACAGGGCTATGGCTACACCTTC. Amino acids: CAISLQGYGYTF.

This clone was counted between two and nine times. The CDR3 spells CASSPRRGQAGANVLTF. The CDR3 coding sequence is TGTGCCAGCAGCCCCAGGAGGGGACAGGCTGGGGCCAACGTCCTGACTTTC. The chain recombines TRBV11-2 with TRBJ2-6; 8 bases are shared with TRBD1. The germline gives CDR1 SGHAT, CDR2 FQNNGV. With 5 bases clipped from V and 2 bases from J, the junction kept 8 bases outside the gene matches. The CDR3 totals 17 residues.

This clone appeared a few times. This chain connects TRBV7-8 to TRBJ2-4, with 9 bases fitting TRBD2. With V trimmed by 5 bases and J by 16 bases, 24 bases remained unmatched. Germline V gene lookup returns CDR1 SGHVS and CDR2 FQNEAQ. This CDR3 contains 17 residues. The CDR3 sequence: CASSPGVAGVPSGRGYF. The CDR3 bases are TGTGCCAGCAGCCCTGGTGTAGCGGGAGTTCCCAGTGGGCGGGGATACTTC.

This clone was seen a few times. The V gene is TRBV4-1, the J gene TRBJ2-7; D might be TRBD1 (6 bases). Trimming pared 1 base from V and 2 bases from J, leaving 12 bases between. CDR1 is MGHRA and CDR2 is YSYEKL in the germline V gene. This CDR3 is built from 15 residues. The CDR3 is CASSQAPGQTYEQYF. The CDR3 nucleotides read TGCGCCAGCAGCCAAGCCCCCGGACAGACCTACGAGCAGTACTTC.

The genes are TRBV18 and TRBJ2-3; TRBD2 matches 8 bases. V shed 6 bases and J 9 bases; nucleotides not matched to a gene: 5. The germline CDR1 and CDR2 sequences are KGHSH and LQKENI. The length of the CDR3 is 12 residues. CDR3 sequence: CASSTGRETQYF. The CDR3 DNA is TGTGCCAGCTCCACCGGGAGGGAGACGCAGTATTTT.

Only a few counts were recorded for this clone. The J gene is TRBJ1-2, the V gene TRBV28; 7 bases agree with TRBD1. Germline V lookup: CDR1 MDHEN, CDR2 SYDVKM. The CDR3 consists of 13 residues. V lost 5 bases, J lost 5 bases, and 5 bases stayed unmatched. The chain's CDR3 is CASSITGDYGYTF. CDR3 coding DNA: TGTGCCAGCAGTATTACAGGGGATTATGGCTACACCTTC.

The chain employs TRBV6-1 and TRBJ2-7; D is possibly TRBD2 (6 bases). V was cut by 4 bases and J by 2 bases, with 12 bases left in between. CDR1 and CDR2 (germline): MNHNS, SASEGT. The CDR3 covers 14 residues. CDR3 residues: CASSGGEETYEQYF. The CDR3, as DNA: TGTGCCAGCAGTGGGGGGGAGGAAACCTACGAGCAGTACTTC.

CDR3 nucleotide sequence: TGTGCCACCAGCCGGATATTTATAGCGGAAGCCTACGAGCAGTACTTC. This encodes CATSRIFIAEAYEQYF. The chain links TRBV15 to TRBJ2-7; D is possibly TRBD2 (6 bases). Germline V lookup: CDR1 LNHNV, CDR2 YYDKDF (reference sequence). V was cut by 5 bases and J by 2 bases, with 19 bases left in between. The CDR3 contains 16 residues.

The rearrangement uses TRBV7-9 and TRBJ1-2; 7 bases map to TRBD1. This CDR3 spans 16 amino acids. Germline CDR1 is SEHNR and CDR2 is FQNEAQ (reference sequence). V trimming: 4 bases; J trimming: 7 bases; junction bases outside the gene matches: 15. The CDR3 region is CASSSGQGGLWGGYTF. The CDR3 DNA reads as TGTGCCAGCAGCTCCGGACAAGGGGGCCTATGGGGTGGCTACACCTTC.

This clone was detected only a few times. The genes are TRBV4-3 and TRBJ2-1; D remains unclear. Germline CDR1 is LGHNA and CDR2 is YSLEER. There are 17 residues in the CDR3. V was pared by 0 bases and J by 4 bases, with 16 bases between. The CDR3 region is CASSQEAPKHSYNEQFF. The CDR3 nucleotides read TGCGCCAGCAGCCAAGAAGCGCCCAAACATTCTTACAATGAGCAGTTCTTC.

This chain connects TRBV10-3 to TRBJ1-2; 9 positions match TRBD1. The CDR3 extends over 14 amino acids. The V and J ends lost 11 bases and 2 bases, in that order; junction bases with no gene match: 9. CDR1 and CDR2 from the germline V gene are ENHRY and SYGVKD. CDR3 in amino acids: CASRDREKNYGYTF. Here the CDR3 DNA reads TGTGCCTCAAGGGACAGGGAAAAGAACTATGGCTACACCTTC.

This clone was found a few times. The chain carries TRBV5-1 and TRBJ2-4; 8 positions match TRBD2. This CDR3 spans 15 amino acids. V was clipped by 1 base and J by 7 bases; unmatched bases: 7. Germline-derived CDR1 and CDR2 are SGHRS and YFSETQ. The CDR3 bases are TGCGCCAGCAGCTTGCTGGGACTAGGTGTGAACATTCAGTACTTC. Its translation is CASSLLGLGVNIQYF.

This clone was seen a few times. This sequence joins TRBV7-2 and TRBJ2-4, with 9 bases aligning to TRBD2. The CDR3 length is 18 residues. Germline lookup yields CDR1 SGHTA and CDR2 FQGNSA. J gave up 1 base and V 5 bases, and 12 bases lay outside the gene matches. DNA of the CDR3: TGTGCCAGCAGCGGACTAGCGAGAGCCAGGGGGGCCAAAAACATTCAGTACTTC. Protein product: CASSGLARARGAKNIQYF.